This paragraph covers one TCR beta chain sequence. Germline values: CDR1 SGHRS, CDR2 YFSETQ. V lost 4 bases, J lost 3 bases, and 10 bases lay in between. This CDR3 is 13 amino acids long. TCRdb keeps only in-frame clones here, not all; method: immunoSEQ multiplex PCR. The sample carries about 100,000 clones, roughly 94% recorded once. The data originate from a study of siplizumab effects on memory and regulatory T cells. The sequence was collected from a human donor in good health. The rearrangement uses TRBV5-1 and TRBJ1-1; a possible D gene is TRBD1 (5 bases). The source material was Tregs sorted from blood. The CDR3 reads CASSPGGYTEAFF. The CDR3 DNA reads as TGCGCCAGCAGCCCCGGGGGGTACACTGAAGCTTTCTTT.